These T cell receptor beta chains were read from a single sample in a study. TCRdb redid the calling of the multiplex PCR reads with MiXCR, one entry per CDR3 protein. Of 2,000 to 2,500 distinct CDR3 sequences listed, around 1% are singletons. Sequencing was carried out using tumor-infiltrating Tregs sorted from the breast tumor. Receptors were obtained from a female donor with breast cancer. The CDR3 runs from the conserved cysteine through the conserved F or W.

cdr3_aa	v_call	j_call
CASSLGAYGYTF	TRBV12-3/TRBV12-4	TRBJ1-2
CASSFGQARAGYTF	TRBV12-3/TRBV12-4	TRBJ1-2
CASSLADGPNYGYTF	TRBV12-3/TRBV12-4	TRBJ1-2
CASSPDRFNYGYTF	TRBV12-3/TRBV12-4	TRBJ1-2
CASSKGRTGAGYTF	TRBV12-3/TRBV12-4	TRBJ1-2
CASSPQGWRGYTF	TRBV12-3/TRBV12-4	TRBJ1-2
CASSLDGRTYYGYTF	TRBV12-3/TRBV12-4	TRBJ1-2
CASSTHGQDYGYTF	TRBV12-3/TRBV12-4	TRBJ1-2
CASSSRSDSYYGYTF	TRBV12-3/TRBV12-4	TRBJ1-2
CASSLTGPMGYTF	TRBV12-3/TRBV12-4	TRBJ1-2
CASRTSNRDGYTF	TRBV12-3/TRBV12-4	TRBJ1-2
CASGRDYGYTF	TRBV12-3/TRBV12-4	TRBJ1-2
CASSGPGQGYGYTF	TRBV12-3/TRBV12-4	TRBJ1-2
CASSSGNYGYTF	TRBV12-3/TRBV12-4	TRBJ1-2
CASSSTGTGFF	TRBV12-3/TRBV12-4	TRBJ1-2
CASSGPYYGYTF	TRBV12-3/TRBV12-4	TRBJ1-2
CASSLAGRDGYTF	TRBV12-3/TRBV12-4	TRBJ1-2
CASRPSGTGNYGYTF	TRBV12-3/TRBV12-4	TRBJ1-2
CASSFKGVGYTF	TRBV12-3/TRBV12-4	TRBJ1-2
CASNRIGQNYGYTF	TRBV12-3/TRBV12-4	TRBJ1-2